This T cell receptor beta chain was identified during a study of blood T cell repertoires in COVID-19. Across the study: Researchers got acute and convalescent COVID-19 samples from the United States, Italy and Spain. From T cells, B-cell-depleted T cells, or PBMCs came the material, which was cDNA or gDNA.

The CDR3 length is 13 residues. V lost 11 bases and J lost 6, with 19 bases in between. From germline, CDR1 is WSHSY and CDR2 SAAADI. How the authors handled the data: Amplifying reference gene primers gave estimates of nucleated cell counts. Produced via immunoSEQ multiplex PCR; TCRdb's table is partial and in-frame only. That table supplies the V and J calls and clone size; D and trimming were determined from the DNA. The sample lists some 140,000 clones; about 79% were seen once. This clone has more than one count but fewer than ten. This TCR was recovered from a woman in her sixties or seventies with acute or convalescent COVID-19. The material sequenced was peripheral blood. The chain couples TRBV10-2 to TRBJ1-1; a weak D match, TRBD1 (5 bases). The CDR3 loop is CARAGGGWAEAFF. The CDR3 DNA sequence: TGCGCCCGCGCGGGGGGGGGTTGGGCTGAAGCTTTCTTT.